This passage covers 14 T cell receptor beta chains from one sample sequenced in a study of blood T cell repertoires in COVID-19. Only in-frame clones appear in the TCRdb table, and some are missing; sequencing was by immunoSEQ multiplex PCR. The sample records about 210,000 clones, approximately 78% being singletons. Material for sequencing was PBMCs or T cells enriched from blood (not recorded which). Receptor source: a man aged 40-55 years who had recovered from COVID-19.

V and J are TRBV12-3 or TRBV12-4 and TRBJ2-3, with unresolved D. This CDR3 comprises 9 residues. V gave up 7 bases and J gave up 7 bases, with 3 bases separating them. The CDR3 bases are TGTGCCAGCACTAATACGCAGTATTTT. Amino acids: CASTNTQYF.

The chain carries TRBV14 and TRBJ1-4, with 8 bases that match TRBD1. CDR3 length: 13 residues. The V gene's germline CDR1 is SGHDN and CDR2 FVKESK. V lost 4 bases to trimming and J lost 14 bases; unmatched junction nucleotides: 9. The DNA of the CDR3 is TGTGCCAGCAGCCTCGGACAGGGTAACTTGCTGTTTTTT. This translates into CASSLGQGNLLFF.

This clone has only one observation. V gene TRBV19 combines with J gene TRBJ2-7; TRBD1 aligns across 7 bases. CDR1 is LNHDA, CDR2 SQIVND, per germline (reference sequence). The V gene end was trimmed by 3 bases and the J gene end by 0 bases; junction bases not matched to a gene: 8. The CDR3 sequence is 16 residues long. CDR3 in DNA: TGTGCCAGTAGTATTGGCTTGGCAGGGGGCTCCTACGAGCAGTACTTC. Encoded protein: CASSIGLAGGSYEQYF.

The chain carries TRBV18 and TRBJ2-1, with 7 bases aligning to TRBD1. J was trimmed by 6 bases and V by 0 bases; bases with no gene match: 2. This CDR3 has 14 residues. CDR1 and CDR2 (germline): KGHSH, LQKENI. The CDR3 DNA reads TGTGCCAGCTCACCACCGGGACAGCGCAATGAGCAGTTCTTC. It yields the protein CASSPPGQRNEQFF.

This rearrangement joins TRBV5-1 to TRBJ2-1; 7 bases fit TRBD1. Losses at the gene ends were 0 bases for V and 2 bases for J; bases not matched to a gene: 2. CDR1 and CDR2 (germline): SGHRS, YFSETQ. This CDR3 has 15 residues. CDR3 protein: CASSLEGAPYNEQFF. The CDR3 coding sequence is TGCGCCAGCAGCTTGGAGGGGGCCCCCTACAATGAGCAGTTCTTC.

For this clone: Other nucleotide sequences from this sample produce the same CDR3. The rearrangement links TRBV6-1 to TRBJ2-2, with TRBD2 identical over 11 bases. CDR3 length: 15 amino acids. The V gene end was trimmed by 1 base and the J gene end by 5 bases; junction bases not matched to a gene: 0. CDR1 is MNHNS and CDR2 is SASEGT in the germline V gene. Here the CDR3 reads CASSEGLAGTGELFF. DNA for the CDR3: TGTGCCAGCAGTGAAGGACTAGCGGGGACCGGGGAGCTGTTTTTT.

The chain has TRBV18 and TRBJ2-1, with 8 bases fitting TRBD2. This CDR3 region has 18 residues. Germline CDR1 KGHSH, CDR2 LQKENI. V was pared by 3 bases and J by 0 bases, with 10 bases of the junction left unmatched. The CDR3 region has the DNA TGTGCCAGCTCACCCATCGTGATAGCGGGAAGCTCCTACAATGAGCAGTTCTTC. Translated: CASSPIVIAGSSYNEQFF.

V and J are TRBV3-1 (or the pseudogene TRBV3-2) and TRBJ1-1; perhaps TRBD1 as D (5 bases). V dropped 0 bases and J dropped 0 bases, with 8 bases sitting between them. This CDR3 has 15 amino acids. CDR1 LGHDT and CDR2 YNNKEL come from the germline V gene (reference sequence). The CDR3 DNA follows: TGTGCCAGCAGCCAAGATGCAGGGATGAACACTGAAGCTTTCTTT. Translation: CASSQDAGMNTEAFF.

This clone was detected once. The chain joins TRBV19 to TRBJ2-1; D might be TRBD2 (6 bases). The V gene lost 7 bases and the J gene lost 9 bases, with 22 bases spanning the gap. Per the germline V gene, CDR1 is LNHDA and CDR2 is SQIVND (reference sequence). This CDR3 has 15 amino acids. CDR3 bases: TGTGCCAGTACGCTCGGATCGGCGGGGTTTGGTGAGCAGTTCTTC. Translated: CASTLGSAGFGEQFF.

This clone was seen more than once but under ten times. CDR3 protein: CASSLAGGKREKLFF. Written as DNA, the CDR3 is TGTGCCAGCAGCTTGGCAGGGGGCAAGAGGGAAAAACTGTTTTTT. This chain links TRBV5-6 with TRBJ1-4; 8 bases line up with TRBD1. The length of the CDR3 is 15 residues. Germline loops: CDR1 SGHDT, CDR2 YYEEEE. V lost 0 bases to trimming and J lost 8 bases; unmatched junction nucleotides: 6.

The CDR3 sequence is CASSFDSGSLFGEQFF. The CDR3 DNA reads as TGCGCCAGCAGCTTCGATAGCGGGAGTCTTTTCGGTGAGCAGTTCTTC. The chain carries TRBV5-1 and TRBJ2-1; the match to TRBD2 covers 9 bases. The CDR3 is 16 residues long. The junction had 12 bases not matched to a gene; V was cut back by 2 bases and J by 9 bases. Germline CDR1 is SGHRS and CDR2 is YFSETQ. Supplemented by reference TRBV5-1 and TRBJ2-1, the full variable domain reads KAGVTQTPRYLIKTRGQQVTLSCSPISGHRSVSWYQQTPGQGLQFLFEYFSETQRNKGNFPGRFSGRQFSNSRSEMNVSTLELGDSALYLCASSFDSGSLFGEQFFGPGTRLTVL.

This clone was observed a single time. The chain links TRBV2 to TRBJ1-1, with 12 positions matching TRBD1. The length of the CDR3 is 14 residues. Germline V lookup: CDR1 SNHLY, CDR2 FYNNEI. Trimming took 6 bases from V and 3 from J; bases not matched to a gene: 2. The CDR3 protein is CASSGTGGYTEAFF. The CDR3 DNA follows: TGTGCCAGCAGCGGGACAGGGGGCTACACTGAAGCTTTCTTT. The full variable domain, its missing parts supplied by reference TRBV2 and TRBJ1-1, is EPEVTQTPSHQVTQMGQEVILRCVPISNHLYFYWYRQILGQKVEFLVSFYNNEISEKSEIFDDQFSVERPDGSNFTLKIRSTKLEDSAMYFCASSGTGGYTEAFFGQGTRLTVV.

This clone has a single count. V usage is TRBV19 and J usage is TRBJ2-7, with 10 positions matching TRBD1. The CDR3 totals 16 residues. V lost 4 bases to trimming and J lost 0 bases; unmatched junction nucleotides: 6. Germline loops: CDR1 LNHDA, CDR2 SQIVND (reference sequence). CDR3 amino acids: CASSTLWTGGSYEQYF. As DNA, the CDR3 is TGTGCCAGTAGTACCCTGTGGACAGGGGGCTCCTACGAGCAGTACTTC.

The gene calls are TRBV6-1 and TRBJ1-2; maybe TRBD1 (6 bases). V was trimmed by 2 bases and J by 5 bases, leaving 15 bases between them. Germline V gives CDR1 MNHNS, CDR2 SASEGT. This CDR3 contains 15 residues. This CDR3 reads CASSEWKTGDYGYTF. DNA for the CDR3: TGTGCCAGCAGTGAATGGAAGACAGGAGATTATGGCTACACCTTC.